One and the same sample provided the 13 T cell receptor beta chains below, sequenced in a study of blood T cell repertoires in COVID-19. Assay used: immunoSEQ multiplex PCR; TCRdb lists only in-frame clones, some missing. The sample has about 150,000 clones, 75% to 85% seen once; the top ten hold 5%. Sequencing was performed on peripheral blood. The receptors derive from a woman between 50 and 59 years old with acute or convalescent COVID-19.

The J gene is TRBJ2-1, the V gene TRBV5-6; 10 bases match TRBD1. This CDR3 region has 15 residues. The V gene end was trimmed by 1 base and the J gene end by 8 bases; junction bases not matched to a gene: 6. Germline CDR1 and CDR2: SGHDT and YYEEEE. The CDR3: CASSLRQGASDEQFF. The CDR3 nucleotides read TGTGCCAGCAGCTTGCGACAGGGGGCCAGCGATGAGCAGTTCTTC. Looking up the rest from reference TRBV5-6 and TRBJ2-1 gives the full variable domain: DAGVTQSPTHLIKTRGQQVTLRCSPKSGHDTVSWYQQALGQGPQFIFQYYEEEERQRGNFPDRFSGHQFPNYSSELNVNALLLGDSALYLCASSLRQGASDEQFFGPGTRLTVL.

The V call is TRBV19, the J call TRBJ1-4; no clear D. Trimming took 6 bases from V and 7 from J, leaving 15 bases between them. The length of the CDR3 is 14 residues. Looked up from germline, CDR1 is LNHDA and CDR2 is SQIVND (reference sequence). The CDR3 loop reads CASSFSYGSEKLFF. The CDR3 DNA sequence: TGTGCCAGTAGCTTTTCATATGGGAGTGAAAAACTGTTTTTT.

The gene calls are TRBV15 and TRBJ2-2; 10 bases are a match to TRBD1. The CDR3 contains 17 residues. J was trimmed by 4 bases and V by 3 bases; bases with no gene match: 8. Germline V gene sequence: CDR1 LNHNV, CDR2 YYDKDF (reference sequence). CDR3 coding DNA: TGTGCCACCAGCAGGTGGTACGGGACAGGGGCCACCGGGGAGCTGTTTTTT. It encodes CATSRWYGTGATGELFF.

This clone appeared many times. The chain links TRBV6-6 to TRBJ2-7; 12 nucleotides match TRBD1. The length of the CDR3 is 16 residues. Germline V gives CDR1 MNHNY, CDR2 SVGAGI (reference sequence). V gave up 7 bases and J gave up 5 bases; unmatched junction bases: 12. In DNA, the CDR3 is TGTGCCAGCACCCAGGGATTAGGGACAGGGGGCCACGAGCAGTACTTC. It encodes CASTQGLGTGGHEQYF.

The chain carries TRBV13 and TRBJ1-2, with D perhaps matching TRBD1 (5 bases). In germline, CDR1 is PRHDT, CDR2 FYEKMQ (reference sequence). V was pared by 4 bases and J by 0 bases, with 12 bases between. The CDR3 spans 15 residues. CDR3 region: CASSWATAANYGYTF. CDR3 coding DNA: TGTGCCAGCAGCTGGGCGACAGCCGCTAACTATGGCTACACCTTC. The variable domain in full, completed from reference TRBV13 and TRBJ1-2, reads AAGVIQSPRHLIKEKRETATLKCYPIPRHDTVYWYQQGPGQDPQFLISFYEKMQSDKGSIPDRFSAQQFSDYHSELNMSSLELGDSALYFCASSWATAANYGYTFGSGTRLTVV.

The chain carries TRBV7-6 and TRBJ2-3; TRBD2 matches 8 bases. V lost 4 bases to trimming and J lost 4 bases; unmatched junction nucleotides: 7. The CDR3 spans 15 residues. Germline-derived CDR1 and CDR2 are SGHVS and FNYEAQ. CDR3 in amino acids: CASSWTGGASDTQYF. In DNA form, the CDR3 reads TGTGCCAGCAGCTGGACGGGGGGGGCTTCAGATACGCAGTATTTT.

The gene calls are TRBV10-3 and TRBJ1-1, with unresolved D. Germline CDR1 reads ENHRY; CDR2 reads SYGVKD. The CDR3 runs to 16 residues. The V end was cut by 3 bases, the J end by 1 base, with 15 bases between. This CDR3 is CAISDYTGRENTEAFF. Here the CDR3 DNA reads TGTGCCATCAGTGACTACACCGGGAGGGAGAACACTGAAGCTTTCTTT.

The chain joins TRBV2 to TRBJ2-3; D perhaps matches TRBD1 (5 bases). The V end lost 6 bases, the J end lost 7 bases, and 17 bases lay between the germline ends. The germline V gene has CDR1 SNHLY and CDR2 FYNNEI. The CDR3 spans 14 residues. In DNA form, the CDR3 reads TGTGCCAGCAGCCTCGTCAGGGAAGGGAATACGCAGTATTTT. Its protein is CASSLVREGNTQYF.

This chain joins TRBV12-3 or TRBV12-4 and TRBJ1-6, with a possible D match to TRBD1 (5 bases). The CDR3 extends over 13 amino acids. The germline V and J ends were trimmed by 4 bases and 11 bases, with 12 bases remaining between them. The CDR3 DNA is TGTGCCAGCAGTTCCAGGGAGGGTACACCCCTCCACTTT. Translation gives CASSSREGTPLHF.

This chain uses TRBV21-1 with TRBJ2-7; the D call in the table, TRBD2, was not verified against the DNA. TRBV21-1 is a pseudogene. This CDR3 spans 15 amino acids. This CDR3 reads CASSKDLGAGAEQYF. The CDR3 DNA sequence: TGTGCCAGCAGCAAAGATCTGGGCGCGGGAGCCGAGCAGTACTTC.

The V gene is TRBV7-2, the J gene TRBJ1-1, with TRBD1 matching over 9 bases. The length of the CDR3 is 18 residues. Trimming cost V 1 base and J 11 bases; bases outside gene matches: 20. Germline-derived CDR1 and CDR2 are SGHTA and FQGNSA. CDR3: CASSLGEDRGRVHFVAFF. The CDR3 DNA reads TGTGCCAGCAGCTTAGGGGAGGACAGGGGACGCGTTCACTTTGTGGCTTTCTTT.

The V call is TRBV6-2 or TRBV6-3, the J call TRBJ1-4, with D possibly being TRBD1 (6 bases). The V gene's germline CDR1 is MNHEY and CDR2 SVGEGT. CDR3 length equals 15 residues. Trimming took off 4 bases at V and 8 bases at J, with 17 bases between the two ends. As DNA, the CDR3 is TGTGCCAGCAGTTTCGGCTCGACAGGTCGCGAAAAACTGTTTTTT. Translated: CASSFGSTGREKLFF.

This clone showed up just a few times. The chain carries TRBV5-1 and TRBJ1-3; tentative D call: TRBD1 (5 bases). The V gene lost 4 bases and the J gene lost 2 bases, with 13 bases spanning the gap. The CDR3 consists of 15 residues. CDR1 and CDR2 from the germline V gene are SGHRS and YFSETQ. This chain's CDR3 is CASSVAGTPGNTIYF. DNA of the CDR3: TGCGCCAGCAGCGTAGCCGGGACTCCTGGAAACACCATATATTTT.